This TCR beta chain was captured by sequencing in a study of PD-L1 blockade in urothelial cancer. Study-level background: Atezolizumab therapy began for patients at some point between 2014 and 2015, dosed at 1,200 mg intravenously every 3 weeks.

Time point meaning: peripheral blood 6 weeks after treatment start. The repertoire was sequenced with immunoSEQ multiplex PCR; TCRdb's copy has only in-frame clones and lacks some. The repertoire holds about 30,000 clones, with roughly 87% as singletons. Germline V lookup: CDR1 LNHDA, CDR2 SQIVND (reference sequence). CDR3 length: 13 residues. Trimming took off 9 bases at V and 1 base at J, with 12 bases between the two ends. Sequenced material: PBMCs, taken around atezolizumab (anti-PD-L1) treatment. The source of this sequence is a man aged 80 or over with urothelial cancer. V gene TRBV19 combines with J gene TRBJ2-5; D might be TRBD2 (6 bases). CDR3 amino acids: CASAGTVQETQYF. CDR3 nucleotide sequence: TGTGCCAGCGCCGGGACTGTCCAAGAGACCCAGTACTTC.